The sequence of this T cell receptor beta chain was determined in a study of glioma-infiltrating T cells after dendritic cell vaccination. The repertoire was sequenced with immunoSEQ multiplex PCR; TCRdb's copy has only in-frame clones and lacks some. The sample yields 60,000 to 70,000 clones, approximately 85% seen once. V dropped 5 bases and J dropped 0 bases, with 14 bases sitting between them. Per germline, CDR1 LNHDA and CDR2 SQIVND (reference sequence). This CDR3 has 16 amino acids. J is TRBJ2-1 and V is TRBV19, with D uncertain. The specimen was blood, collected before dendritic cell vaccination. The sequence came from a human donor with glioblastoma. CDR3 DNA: TGTGCCAGTAGTTCATCTAGAATCAGCTCCTACAATGAGCAGTTCTTC. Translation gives CASSSSRISSYNEQFF.